This T cell receptor beta chain appears in the sequencing data of a study of cytomegalovirus exposure and HLA in healthy donors. Study-level findings and limits: Fewer N-insertions (relative to the roughly 700-donor mean) were reportedly seen in an Asian-associated ancestry cluster in a later analysis.

A multiplex PCR was run with 60 Vbeta primers and 13 Jbeta primers. TCRdb keeps only in-frame clones here, not all; method: immunoSEQ multiplex PCR. The repertoire consists of nearly 95,000 clones, with roughly 73% occurring once and the leading ten covering about 4%. In the case of this clone: Its antigen is not identified.

The TCR originated in a woman in her forties in good health and CMV-seronegative. Sequenced: PBMCs.

CDR3 sequence: CASSFDRIANTGELFF. CDR3 nucleotides: TGTGCCAGCAGCTTTGACAGGATCGCGAACACCGGGGAGCTGTTTTTT. The J gene is TRBJ2-2, the V gene TRBV7-2; D is possibly TRBD1 (6 bases). V was pared by 3 bases and J by 0 bases, with 11 bases between. Germline CDR1 and CDR2: SGHTA and FQGNSA. The CDR3 loop spans 16 amino acids.